The TCR beta chain described here comes from a study of cytomegalovirus exposure and HLA in healthy donors. PCR involved 60 Vbeta and 13 Jbeta primers. The protocol was immunoSEQ multiplex PCR, while the TCRdb copy is restricted to in-frame clones and leaves out a portion. Altogether some 170,000 clones are present, around 80% being singletons, with the ten largest covering roughly 7.7%. V shed 4 bases and J 3 bases; nucleotides not matched to a gene: 6. Germline V gives CDR1 SGHAT, CDR2 FQNNGV. The CDR3 contains 15 residues. The chain uses TRBV11-2 and TRBJ2-7, with 10 positions matching TRBD2. The sequenced material came from PBMCs. This sequence originates from a woman aged 25 to 39 in good health and CMV-seropositive. This CDR3 is CASSWPSGGIYEQYF. The DNA of the CDR3 is TGTGCCAGCAGCTGGCCTAGCGGGGGAATCTACGAGCAGTACTTC. The whole variable domain, filled in from reference TRBV11-2 and TRBJ2-7, reads EAGVAQSPRYKIIEKRQSVAFWCNPISGHATLYWYQQILGQGPKLLIQFQNNGVVDDSQLPKDRFSAERLKGVDSTLKIQPAKLEDSAVYLCASSWPSGGIYEQYFGPGTRLTVT.